This entry lists 17 T cell receptor beta chains sequenced from one sample in a study of T cells after yellow fever vaccination. MiXCR, run by TCRdb on the 5' RACE reads, gives a single entry per CDR3 protein. The sample yields about 400,000 distinct CDR3 sequences, under 7.5% seen once. Sequences were derived from PBMCs, sampled 5 days after the yellow fever booster vaccination. The receptors here all came from a man in his thirties or forties who received the YFV17D yellow fever vaccine.

J is TRBJ2-1 and V is TRBV7-6; D uncertain. This CDR3 has 11 residues. Germline loops: CDR1 SGHVS, CDR2 FNYEAQ. V was shortened by 11 bases and J by 5 bases, with 10 bases between the two germline ends. The CDR3 sequence: CACRQDNEQFF. CDR3 nucleotide sequence: TGTGCCTGCCGGCAAGACAATGAGCAGTTCTTC.

This clonotype was found many times. This chain links TRBV10-3 with TRBJ2-2, with 12 bases identical to TRBD1. The CDR3 length is 16 residues. From germline, CDR1 is ENHRY and CDR2 SYGVKD. Losses at the gene ends were 10 bases for V and 2 bases for J; bases not matched to a gene: 8. CDR3 nucleotide sequence: TGTGCCACCTCAGGGGACAGGGGGCGAAACACCGGGGAGCTGTTTTTT. This codes for CATSGDRGRNTGELFF.

Comment on this clonotype: Sequence at one end of the junction differs from germline and may be a read error. The chain carries TRBV3-1 and TRBJ2-3; 7 nucleotides line up with TRBD2. CDR1 is LGHDT, CDR2 YNNKEL, per germline (reference sequence). This CDR3 is 15 amino acids long. CDR3 DNA: TGTGCCTGCAGCCATAATCCGAGCGGGAAAGATACGCAGTATTTT. It codes for CACSHNPSGKDTQYF.

CDR3 sequence reads: CASSYTPGAKIYEQYF. The CDR3 DNA follows: TGTGCCAGCAGTTACACCCCGGGGGCGAAGATCTACGAGCAGTACTTC. The rearrangement links TRBV6-5 to TRBJ2-7; D tentatively fits TRBD1 or TRBD2 (6 bases each). Trimming pared 2 bases from V and 3 bases from J, leaving 17 bases between. This CDR3 is 16 amino acids long. The germline CDR1 and CDR2 sequences are MNHEY and SVGAGI.

This rearrangement joins TRBV5-1 to TRBJ2-1; D call uncertain. V was pared by 0 bases and J by 6 bases, with 10 bases between. The CDR3 has 14 amino acids. Germline loops: CDR1 SGHRS, CDR2 YFSETQ. CDR3 residues: CASSLGARGNEQFF. CDR3 bases: TGCGCCAGCAGCTTGGGTGCCCGCGGCAATGAGCAGTTCTTC.

In its sample, this clonotype was seen a few times. The chain links TRBV12-3 or TRBV12-4 to TRBJ1-5; D is unresolved. V lost 4 bases to trimming and J lost 0 bases, with 4 bases between them. The CDR3 consists of 13 residues. The CDR3 sequence: CASSYYSNQPQHF. Written as DNA, the CDR3 is TGTGCCAGCAGTTATTATAGCAATCAGCCCCAGCATTTT.

The CDR3 spells CSARPTSGTRNEQFF. The CDR3 region has the DNA TGCAGTGCTAGGCCTACTAGCGGGACACGCAATGAGCAGTTCTTC. The chain is built from TRBV20-1 and TRBJ2-1; 10 bases line up with TRBD2. In germline, CDR1 is DFQATT, CDR2 SNEGSKA (reference sequence). The CDR3 is 15 residues long. Germline trimming cut 3 bases from V and 6 bases from J; bases unmatched to any gene: 8.

This clonotype appeared many times. This rearrangement joins TRBV7-2 to TRBJ2-7; a weak D match, TRBD2 (6 bases). Germline values: CDR1 SGHTA, CDR2 FQGNSA. The CDR3 runs 15 residues. V dropped 5 bases and J dropped 3 bases, with 17 bases sitting between them. The CDR3 DNA is TGTGCCAGCAGCCAAGACCTCGGAGGGCTCTACGAGCAGTACTTC. This encodes CASSQDLGGLYEQYF.

This clonotype was picked up a small number of times. The J gene is TRBJ2-7, the V gene TRBV18; D not resolved. V dropped 0 bases and J dropped 4 bases, with 7 bases sitting between them. The CDR3 is 13 residues long. Germline values: CDR1 KGHSH, CDR2 LQKENI. This chain's CDR3 is CASSPPNAYEQYF. The DNA for the CDR3 is TGTGCCAGCTCACCACCGAATGCATACGAGCAGTACTTC.

This clonotype was found many times. The chain combines TRBV11-2 with TRBJ2-5, with D unclear. Trimming left V 5 bases short and J 5 bases short, with 9 bases between. The length of the CDR3 is 12 residues. The germline V gene has CDR1 SGHAT and CDR2 FQNNGV. The chain's CDR3 is CASSLHPETQYF. The CDR3 region has the DNA TGTGCCAGCAGCCTCCATCCGGAGACCCAGTACTTC. The full variable domain, completed using reference TRBV11-2 and TRBJ2-5, is EAGVAQSPRYKIIEKRQSVAFWCNPISGHATLYWYQQILGQGPKLLIQFQNNGVVDDSQLPKDRFSAERLKGVDSTLKIQPAKLEDSAVYLCASSLHPETQYFGPGTRLLVL.

V is TRBV9 and J is TRBJ1-2, with D hard to call. The CDR3 has 15 residues. The ends were cut back, 4 bases at V and 4 bases at J, with 17 bases in the middle. Germline assignment: CDR1 SGDLS and CDR2 YYNGEE. CDR3 coding DNA: TGTGCCAGCAGCCTAAGCGTGGGGAATAGCTATGGCTACACCTTC. As protein: CASSLSVGNSYGYTF.

V gene TRBV5-5 combines with J gene TRBJ1-5; no reliable D call. CDR1 is SGHKS and CDR2 is YYEKEE in the germline V gene (reference sequence). The CDR3 is 14 residues long. Trimming took off 3 bases at V and 9 bases at J, with 16 bases between the two ends. The CDR3 DNA reads TGTGCCAGCAGCTCTGGACCGGGAATTGGGCCCCAGCATTTT. Encoded protein: CASSSGPGIGPQHF.

This clonotype was seen only a few times. CDR3 region: CASRGDSTETQYF. In DNA form, the CDR3 reads TGCGCCAGCCGAGGGGACAGTACAGAGACCCAGTACTTC. This sequence joins TRBV5-1 and TRBJ2-5; 7 bases are shared with TRBD1. This CDR3 is built from 13 residues. Germline CDR1 reads SGHRS; CDR2 reads YFSETQ. V dropped 7 bases and J dropped 4; count of bases not matched to a gene: 7.

This clonotype was found a few times. The junction and the germline gene differ at one end; a read error may be behind it. This chain links TRBV20-1 with TRBJ2-5, with a weak D call TRBD2 (5 bases). This CDR3 region has 16 residues. Germline CDR1 and CDR2: DFQATT and SNEGSKA (reference sequence). Here the CDR3 DNA reads TGCTGTGCTAGAGATCGATGGAGACAACAAGCGGCGGCCCAGTACTTC. Protein sequence: CCARDRWRQQAAAQYF.

At least ten counts were recorded for this clonotype. The chain employs TRBV5-6 and TRBJ2-7; 9 bases agree with TRBD2. Trimming cost V 0 bases and J 2 bases; bases outside gene matches: 3. CDR1 SGHDT and CDR2 YYEEEE come from the germline V gene. This CDR3 comprises 15 residues. CDR3 DNA sequence: TGTGCCAGCAGCTTGGTGGCTAGCGGGACCTACGAGCAGTACTTC. This sequence encodes CASSLVASGTYEQYF.

In this sample, this clonotype turned up many times. The rearrangement uses TRBV5-1 and TRBJ2-3; D unclear. Germline values: CDR1 SGHRS, CDR2 YFSETQ. V dropped 1 base and J dropped 0 bases, with 15 bases sitting between them. This CDR3 is built from 17 residues. The CDR3 spells CASSLIWISDSTDTQYF. CDR3 DNA: TGCGCCAGCAGCTTGATTTGGATTTCCGATAGCACAGATACGCAGTATTTT.

The chain uses TRBV11-2 and TRBJ2-1, with 8 bases aligning to TRBD1. The CDR3 loop spans 15 amino acids. V lost 3 bases to trimming and J lost 6 bases; unmatched junction nucleotides: 7. The germline V gene has CDR1 SGHAT and CDR2 FQNNGV. The CDR3 DNA sequence: TGTGCCAGCAGCTTGCGGCAGGGGGCTCCCAATGAGCAGTTCTTC. It specifies CASSLRQGAPNEQFF.